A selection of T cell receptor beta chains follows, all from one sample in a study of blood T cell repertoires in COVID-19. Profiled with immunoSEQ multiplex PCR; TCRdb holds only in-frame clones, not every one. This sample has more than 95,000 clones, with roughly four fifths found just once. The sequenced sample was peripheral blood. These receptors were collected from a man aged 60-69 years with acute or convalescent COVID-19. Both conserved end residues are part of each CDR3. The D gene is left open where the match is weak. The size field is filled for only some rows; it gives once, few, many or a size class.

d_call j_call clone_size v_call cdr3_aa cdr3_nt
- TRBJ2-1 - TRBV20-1 CSASSQGIRLGQFF TGCAGTGCTAGTAGCCAGGGTATTCGATTGGGGCAGTTCTTC
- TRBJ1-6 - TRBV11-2 CASSLGFFHNSPLHF TGTGCCAGCAGCTTAGGTTTCTTTCATAATTCACCCCTCCACTTT
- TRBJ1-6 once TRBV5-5 CASRPAAEALVNSPLHF TGTGCCAGTCGACCTGCTGCCGAGGCCCTTGTCAATTCACCCCTCCACTTT
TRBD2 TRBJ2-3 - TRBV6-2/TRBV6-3 CASSPSAGAGGYF TGTGCCAGCAGCCCCAGTGCGGGGGCGGGGGGGTATTTT
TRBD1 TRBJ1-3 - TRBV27 CASSQTGVGNTIYF TGTGCCAGCAGTCAGACAGGGGTTGGAAACACCATATATTTT
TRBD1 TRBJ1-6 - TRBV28 CASRSGTGGRSPLHF TGTGCCAGCAGATCCGGGACAGGGGGACGTTCACCCCTCCACTTT
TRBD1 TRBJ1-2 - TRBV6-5 CASSTTGTHGYTF TGTGCCAGCAGTACGACAGGGACCCATGGCTACACCTTC
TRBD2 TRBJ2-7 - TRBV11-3 CASSRSGRAHEQYF TGTGCCAGCAGCCGTAGCGGGAGGGCACACGAGCAGTACTTC
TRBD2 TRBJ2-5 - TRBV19 CASSITSGRGEETQYF TGTGCCAGTAGTATTACTAGCGGGAGAGGGGAAGAGACCCAGTACTTC
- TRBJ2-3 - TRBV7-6 CASSRGPDTQYF TGTGCCAGCAGCCGTGGGCCAGATACGCAGTATTTT
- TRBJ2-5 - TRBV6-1 CASSEAGGRETQYF TGTGCCAGCAGTGAAGCGGGGGGACGGGAGACCCAGTACTTC
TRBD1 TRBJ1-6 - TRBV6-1 CASSEGQGINSPLHF TGTGCCAGCAGTGAAGGACAGGGGATTAATTCACCCCTCCACTTT
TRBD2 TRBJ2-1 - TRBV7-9 CASSLGAGGLNEQFF TGTGCCAGCAGCTTAGGAGCGGGAGGACTCAATGAGCAGTTCTTC
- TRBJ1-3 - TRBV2 CASSEGRGNTIYF TGTGCCAGCAGTGAAGGGCGGGGAAACACCATATATTTT
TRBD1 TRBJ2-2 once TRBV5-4 CASTLNRGYDTGELFF TGTGCCAGCACCCTAAACAGGGGTTACGACACCGGGGAGCTGTTTTTT
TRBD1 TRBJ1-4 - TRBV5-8 CASRQTGVEKLFF TGTGCCAGCAGACAGACAGGGGTCGAAAAACTGTTTTTT
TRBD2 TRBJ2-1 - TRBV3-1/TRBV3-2 CASSQDPLLAGGPSKYNEQFF TGTGCCAGCAGCCAAGATCCCCTACTAGCGGGAGGGCCGTCTAAATACAATGAGCAGTTCTTC
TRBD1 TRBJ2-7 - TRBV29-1 CSVEIRQGAFSYEQYF TGCAGCGTTGAAATTCGACAGGGGGCTTTCTCCTACGAGCAGTACTTC
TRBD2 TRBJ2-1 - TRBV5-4 CASSLTSGRGEQFF TGTGCCAGCAGCTTGACTAGCGGCCGAGGTGAGCAGTTCTTC
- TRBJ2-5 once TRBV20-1 CSASTPQETQYF TGCAGTGCTAGTACACCACAAGAGACCCAGTACTTC
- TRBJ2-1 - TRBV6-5 CASSTQWAGEQFF TGTGCCAGCAGCACACAATGGGCGGGTGAGCAGTTCTTC
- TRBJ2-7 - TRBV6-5 CASSYSLLEVEQYF TGTGCCAGCAGTTACTCCTTACTAGAGGTTGAGCAGTACTTC
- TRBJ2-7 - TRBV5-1 CASSLSVREQYF TGCGCCAGCAGCTTGTCCGTCCGGGAGCAGTACTTC
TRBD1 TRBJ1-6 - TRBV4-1 CASSQAGTGGSSPLHF TGCGCCAGCAGCCAAGCTGGGACAGGGGGCTCTTCACCCCTCCACTTT
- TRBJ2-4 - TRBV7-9 CASSKGGGNIQYF TGTGCCAGCAGCAAAGGAGGGGGAAACATTCAGTACTTC
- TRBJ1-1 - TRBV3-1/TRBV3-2 CASSSRRGLTEAFF TGTGCCAGCAGCTCCCGGCGGGGGCTAACTGAAGCTTTCTTT
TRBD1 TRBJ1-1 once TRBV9 CASSPRQGANTEAFF TGTGCCAGCAGCCCTCGACAGGGGGCGAACACTGAAGCTTTCTTT
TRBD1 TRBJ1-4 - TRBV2 CATSQTGGDTPSFF TGTGCCACAAGCCAGACAGGGGGCGACACCCCTTCGTTTTTT
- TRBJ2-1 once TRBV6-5 CASTPGFTYNEQFF TGTGCCAGCACCCCGGGATTCACCTACAATGAGCAGTTCTTC
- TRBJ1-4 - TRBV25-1 CASSDYGTSDEKLFF TGTGCCAGCAGTGATTATGGGACTTCGGATGAAAAACTGTTTTTT
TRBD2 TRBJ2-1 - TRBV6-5 CASSSRIAGTYNEQFF TGTGCCAGCAGTTCCCGAATAGCGGGAACTTACAATGAGCAGTTCTTC
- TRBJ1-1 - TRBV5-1 CASSPPEQGMNTEAFF TGCGCCAGCAGCCCACCCGAACAGGGTATGAACACTGAAGCTTTCTTT
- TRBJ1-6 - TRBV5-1 CASSFRSGENSPLHF TGCGCCAGCAGCTTTCGATCCGGGGAAAATTCACCCCTCCACTTT
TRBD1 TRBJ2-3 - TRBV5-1 CASSLSRGLGDTQYF TGCGCCAGCAGCTTATCCAGGGGGTTGGGAGATACGCAGTATTTT
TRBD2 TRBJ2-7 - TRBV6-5 CATQLAGSDEQYF TGTGCCACCCAACTAGCGGGAAGCGACGAGCAGTACTTC
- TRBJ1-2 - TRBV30 CAWSVQLNYGYTF TGTGCCTGGAGTGTACAGCTGAACTATGGCTACACCTTC
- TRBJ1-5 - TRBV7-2 CASSLAARESNQPQHF TGTGCCAGCAGCTTAGCCGCCAGGGAAAGCAATCAGCCCCAGCATTTT
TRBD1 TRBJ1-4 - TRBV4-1 CASSQDFGAGGNEKLFF TGCGCCAGCAGCCAAGATTTCGGGGCAGGGGGAAATGAAAAACTGTTTTTT
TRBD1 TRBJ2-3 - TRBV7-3 CASSRDRGTDTQYF TGTGCCAGCAGCCGGGACAGGGGCACAGATACGCAGTATTTT
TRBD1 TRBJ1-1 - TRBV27 CASSLSSGGWTEAFF TGTGCCAGCAGTTTATCGTCAGGGGGATGGACTGAAGCTTTCTTT